What follows are 8 T cell receptor beta chains derived from one specimen sequenced in a study of blood T cell repertoires in COVID-19. TCRdb's copy holds only in-frame clones and misses some; the assay was immunoSEQ multiplex PCR. The sample gives roughly 230,000 clones, approximately 89% of which show up once; approximately 5% is in the top ten. The material sequenced was peripheral blood. These receptors were taken from a middle-aged woman who had recovered from COVID-19.

This clone was seen more than once but under ten times. This chain links TRBV6-1 with TRBJ1-1, with D possibly TRBD1 on 5 matching bases. V was trimmed by 0 bases and J by 8 bases, leaving 13 bases between them. The CDR3 sequence is 14 residues long. The germline V gene encodes CDR1 MNHNS and CDR2 SASEGT. In DNA, the CDR3 is TGTGCCAGCAGTGAAGCGGCCAGGGTCGTCGAAGCTTTCTTT. Its protein product is CASSEAARVVEAFF.

The chain is built from TRBV19 and TRBJ1-2, with a weak D call TRBD1 (5 bases). Germline V gene lookup returns CDR1 LNHDA and CDR2 SQIVND (reference sequence). This CDR3 has 10 residues. The ends were cut back, 7 bases at V and 7 bases at J, with 7 bases in the middle. CDR3 in DNA: TGTGCCAGTACAGGGTCTGGCTACACCTTC. The encoded protein is CASTGSGYTF.

The chain carries TRBV9 and TRBJ2-1, with TRBD1 matching 7 bases. Trimming took 3 bases from V and 2 from J; bases not matched to a gene: 8. The CDR3 runs to 16 residues. The germline CDR1 and CDR2 sequences are SGDLS and YYNGEE. DNA of the CDR3: TGTGCCAGCAGCGGACAGGGTACGAGTCCCTACAATGAGCAGTTCTTC. Encoded protein: CASSGQGTSPYNEQFF.

CDR3 sequence reads: CATGPVGGGYTF. In nucleotides, the CDR3 is TGTGCCACCGGACCGGTGGGCGGGGGCTACACCTTC. V and J are TRBV15 and TRBJ1-2; D gene uncertain. V dropped 8 bases and J dropped 8 bases, with 15 bases sitting between them. The V gene's germline CDR1 is LNHNV and CDR2 YYDKDF (reference sequence). The CDR3 runs 12 residues.

This chain uses TRBV11-2 with TRBJ2-5; the match to TRBD1 covers 12 bases. Trimming at V came to 1 base and at J to 5 bases, leaving 5 bases not matched to a gene. The CDR3 totals 16 residues. Germline lookup yields CDR1 SGHAT and CDR2 FQNNGV. The CDR3 is CASSLGGQGARETQYF. The CDR3 bases are TGTGCCAGCAGCTTAGGGGGACAGGGGGCGCGGGAGACCCAGTACTTC.

J is TRBJ1-5 and V is TRBV3-1 (or the pseudogene TRBV3-2); D remains unclear. V was clipped by 4 bases and J by 2 bases, with 9 bases between them. The germline V gene has CDR1 LGHDT and CDR2 YNNKEL (reference sequence). The CDR3 covers 14 residues. The CDR3 nucleotides are TGTGCCAGCAGCCCGAGGGCAGGCAATCAGCCCCAGCATTTT. It encodes CASSPRAGNQPQHF.

The chain links TRBV27 to TRBJ2-2, with a tentative D call TRBD2 (6 bases). With 2 bases removed from V and 7 bases from J, the gap between germline ends came to 11 bases. This CDR3 has 14 amino acids. CDR1 and CDR2 from the germline V gene are MNHEY and SMNVEV (reference sequence). The CDR3 sequence is CASSLGGAGGELFF. The CDR3 DNA is TGTGCCAGCAGTTTAGGAGGGGCTGGCGGGGAGCTGTTTTTT.

The genes are TRBV7-9 and TRBJ1-1, with TRBD1 identical over 7 bases. The CDR3 runs to 13 residues. Germline CDR1 reads SEHNR; CDR2 reads FQNEAQ (reference sequence). Trimming cost V 5 bases and J 4 bases; bases outside gene matches: 4. CDR3 sequence (DNA): TGTGCCAGCAGCCCGGCAGGGGGCACTGAAGCTTTCTTT. As protein: CASSPAGGTEAFF.